Detailed here is one T cell receptor beta chain. Its antigen remains undetermined. One base away there is no much larger clone; base qualities are not given. This entry comes from a study of Tregs in tolerant kidney transplant recipients (dated by TCRdb to about 2019). Context from the whole study: For bulk CFSE mixed lymphocyte reactions, CFSE-labeled recipient PBMCs were cocultured for over five days with irradiated donor PBMCs and were then stained for CD3/CD4/CD8 and FACS-sorted. The study applied TCRbeta sequencing to find donor-specific regulatory T cells before combined kidney and bone marrow transplantation and then followed those same cells after transplant. TCRbeta repertoire sequencing was used in a few healthy controls to compare several methods for expanding Tregs specific for an allogeneic donor.

The germline V gene encodes CDR1 SGHDT and CDR2 YYEEEE. The CDR3 starts with the cysteine, ends with the phenylalanine, and has 12 residues. Solely the CDR3 DNA is kept, with 36 bases framed from the first base. Cut back by 4 bases and 1 base, the V and J ends lie 5 bases apart. For TCRbeta CDR3 sequencing, genomic DNA from the sorted cells was extracted using the QIAGEN DNeasy Blood and Tissue Kit. High-throughput TCRbeta CDR3 sequencing was carried out commercially through immunoSEQ, with PCR amplification with bias correction and internal controls included. In the paper's pipeline: Unique productive TCRbeta sequences were defined by CDR3 nucleotide sequence where primers matched, otherwise by CDR3 amino acid sequence with Vbeta and Jbeta genes. Sequences were defined as donor-reactive when expanded at least 5-fold in CFSE-low cells versus unstimulated cells and present at a frequency of at least 0.01% in CFSE-low cells. Jensen-Shannon divergence calculated on the top 100 TCRbeta sequences ranked by frequency was used to measure repertoire divergence. For samples with multiple sequencing runs, sorting error was corrected separately for each run before the runs were pooled. This is the immuneACCESS table as TCRdb keeps it, with only in-frame sequences that have V and J called. A part of the clones is gone; compared with another copy, unresolved V genes explain less than half, and the rest is unexplained. Clonal size and the V and J genes are those of that table, whereas D and trimming came from the DNA. For this sample there are roughly 9,400 clones; 45% to 50% appear just once. The top ten hold roughly 5.4% of the sample.

Healthy control blood came either as purchased buffy coats or from healthy volunteers. Healthy control blood was separated into PBMCs by Ficoll density gradient and cryopreserved, and patient PBMCs were collected both before and after transplant. General findings and caveats noted by the study authors: The study was constrained by small patient numbers, and validation of the findings is required in larger populations and under other immunosuppression protocols. Expanding Tregs with activated donor B cells appeared to identify the most biologically relevant and donor-specific TCRbeta repertoire. Biological reproducibility was not directly assessed, although technical replication error appeared to be minimal.

The V and J genes are TRBV5-6 and TRBJ1-1; D gene: possibly TRBD1, on 5 matching bases. This clonotype was obtained from a human donor in good health. Sequencing was done on a sample of CD4+ T cells from blood cultured with allogeneic cells. The DNA is TGTGCCAGCAGCGGGGGGAACACTGAAGCTTTCTTT. It specifies CASSGGNTEAFF.